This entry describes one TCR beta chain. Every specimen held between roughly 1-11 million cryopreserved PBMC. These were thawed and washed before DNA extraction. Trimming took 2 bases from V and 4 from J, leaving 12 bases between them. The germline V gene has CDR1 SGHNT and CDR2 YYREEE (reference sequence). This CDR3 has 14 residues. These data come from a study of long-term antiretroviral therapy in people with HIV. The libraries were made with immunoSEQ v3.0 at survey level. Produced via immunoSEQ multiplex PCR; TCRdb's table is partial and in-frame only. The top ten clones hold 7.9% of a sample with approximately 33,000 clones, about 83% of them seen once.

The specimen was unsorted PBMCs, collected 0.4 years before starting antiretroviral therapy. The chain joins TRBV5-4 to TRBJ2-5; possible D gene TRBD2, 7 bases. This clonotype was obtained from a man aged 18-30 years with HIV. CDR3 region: CASSLGGGRETQYF. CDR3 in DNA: TGTGCCAGCAGCTTAGGGGGGGGGAGAGAGACCCAGTACTTC.